The text below deals with one T cell receptor beta chain. Trimming removed 4 bases from V and 2 bases from J; junction bases left unmatched: 4. Germline lookup yields CDR1 PRHDT and CDR2 FYEKMQ (reference sequence). The CDR3 spans 15 residues. Clones were read by immunoSEQ multiplex PCR, and TCRdb kept only the in-frame ones, dropping some. The table has over 25,000 clones, 72% seen once. The source of the sample is a study of early stage breast cancer tumors. Study-level information: Each sample averaged around 10-fold read coverage.

Specimen: blood. The receptor's source is a person in their fifties or sixties with breast cancer. V gene TRBV13 combines with J gene TRBJ2-7; 11 positions agree with TRBD2. The CDR3, as DNA: TGTGCCAGCAGCTCTAGACTAGCGGGAACCTACGAGCAGTACTTC. Translated, it gives CASSSRLAGTYEQYF.